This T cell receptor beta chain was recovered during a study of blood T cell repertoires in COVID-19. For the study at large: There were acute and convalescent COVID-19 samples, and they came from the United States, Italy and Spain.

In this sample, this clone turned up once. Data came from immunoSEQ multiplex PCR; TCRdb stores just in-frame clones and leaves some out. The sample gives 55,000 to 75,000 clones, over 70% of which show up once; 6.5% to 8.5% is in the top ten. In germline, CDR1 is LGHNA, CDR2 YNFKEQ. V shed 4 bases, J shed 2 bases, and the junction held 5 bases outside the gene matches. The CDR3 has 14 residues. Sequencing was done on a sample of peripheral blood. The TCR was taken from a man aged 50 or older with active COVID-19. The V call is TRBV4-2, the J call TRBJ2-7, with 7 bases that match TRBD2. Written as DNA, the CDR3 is TGTGCCAGCAGCCTCTACCGGGGGGCCTACGAGCAGTACTTC. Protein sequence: CASSLYRGAYEQYF.